The rows below give T cell receptor beta chains drawn from one sample of a study of cytomegalovirus exposure and HLA in healthy donors. The data were produced by immunoSEQ multiplex PCR, yet TCRdb's version contains in-frame clones alone and is incomplete. Of 130,000 or so clones in the sample, roughly 78% were seen once. Sequencing was performed on PBMCs. These TCRs come from a man aged 30 to 39 in good health and CMV-seronegative. The CDR3 runs from the conserved cysteine through the conserved F or W. A D gene is named only where the DNA matches it firmly. The size of a clone is reported for some rows only, either as once, few or many, or as a class for expanded clones.

CDR3nt	CDR3aa	abundance	d_gene	v_gene	j_gene
TGTGCCAGCAACACAGGGGTCTCCAATTCACCCCTCCACTTT	CASNTGVSNSPLHF	-	TRBD1	TRBV6-1	TRBJ1-6
TGTGCCAGCGGGAAGAGGACAGGGGGCGTAGAGACCCAGTACTTC	CASGKRTGGVETQYF	few	TRBD1	TRBV27	TRBJ2-5
TGTGCCAGCAGCCCCCCCTTTCAGGGGGCTTTCTTT	CASSPPFQGAFF	-	-	TRBV7-9	TRBJ1-1
TGCGCCAGCAGCGAAGGGCGGACTAGCGGGGGCACAGATACGCAGTATTTT	CASSEGRTSGGTDTQYF	-	TRBD2	TRBV4-3	TRBJ2-3
TGCGCCAGCAGCCGAGGGACAGGGGAGAACGAAAAACTGTTTTTT	CASSRGTGENEKLFF	-	TRBD1	TRBV5-1	TRBJ1-4
TGCGCCAGCAGTCCGACTACACAAGAGACCCAGTACTTC	CASSPTTQETQYF	-	-	TRBV5-1	TRBJ2-5
TGTGCCAGCAGCTTCTCGTTCAGCTCCTACAATGAGCAGTTCTTC	CASSFSFSSYNEQFF	-	-	TRBV5-4	TRBJ2-1
TGTGCCAGCAGTTCTGGACTAGCGCAGGGGCAGTACTTC	CASSSGLAQGQYF	once	TRBD2	TRBV6-5	TRBJ2-7
TGCGCCAGCAGCTTCACACTAGCGGGAAACAATGAGCAGTTCTTC	CASSFTLAGNNEQFF	once	TRBD2	TRBV5-1	TRBJ2-1
TGTGCCAGCAGGTATGACAGGGAGAATTCACCCCTCCACTTT	CASRYDRENSPLHF	once	TRBD1	TRBV28	TRBJ1-6
TGTGCCAGCAGTTCAACCCGCCCCCTGCGACAGGGGGCTCCGTCGTACGAGCAGTACTTC	CASSSTRPLRQGAPSYEQYF	-	TRBD1	TRBV28	TRBJ2-7
TGTGCCAGCAGCCGCTGGGGGGAATCCTACGAGCAGTACTTC	CASSRWGESYEQYF	-	-	TRBV4-2	TRBJ2-7
TGTGCCAGCAGGTTAAGCGGTGCAACTAATGAAAAACTGTTTTTT	CASRLSGATNEKLFF	-	-	TRBV2	TRBJ1-4
TGTGCCAGCAGGGCCAGACTTAACACTGAAGCTTTCTTT	CASRARLNTEAFF	-	-	TRBV25-1	TRBJ1-1
TGTGCCAGCAGCCCTGGGGCTAGCGGGTATGCAGATACGCAGTATTTT	CASSPGASGYADTQYF	-	TRBD2	TRBV27	TRBJ2-3
TGTGCCAGCTCACGTCTAGGGGGTGAAGCTTTCTTT	CASSRLGGEAFF	-	-	TRBV18	TRBJ1-1
TGTGCCAGTCGAACAGGCGTCTCGAGGAATCAGCCCCAGCATTTT	CASRTGVSRNQPQHF	-	-	TRBV19	TRBJ1-5
TGCGCCAGCAGCCGCCGCGCGGGAGGGCCCTCGGGAGAGACCCAGTACTTC	CASSRRAGGPSGETQYF	-	TRBD2	TRBV4-3	TRBJ2-5
TGCGCCAGCAGCGAACAGAGGGCTGATACGCAGTATTTT	CASSEQRADTQYF	-	-	TRBV4-1	TRBJ2-3
TGTGCCAGCAGTTTGTTACAGCCAACCCAGAACACTGAAGCTTTCTTT	CASSLLQPTQNTEAFF	-	-	TRBV28	TRBJ1-1
TGTGCCAGCAGCCCGACAGGGCCCTACGAGCAGTACTTC	CASSPTGPYEQYF	once	TRBD1	TRBV2	TRBJ2-7
TGCGCCAGCAGCCAAGGTGGAGAGAGAACGCAGTATTTT	CASSQGGERTQYF	few	-	TRBV4-1	TRBJ2-3
TGTGCCAGCAGTCTAACCGGGACACTCTCTGGGGCCAACGTCCTGACTTTC	CASSLTGTLSGANVLTF	-	-	TRBV27	TRBJ2-6
TGTGCCAGCAGGGAGTCTTCCTTGGACAGGTACGAGCAGTACTTC	CASRESSLDRYEQYF	once	TRBD1	TRBV5-4	TRBJ2-7
TGTGCCAGCAGTGTCGCCGCGGGAAACACCATATATTTT	CASSVAAGNTIYF	once	-	TRBV6-4	TRBJ1-3
TGTGCCAGCAGCTTCGGGAGGGCCAGCACCGGGGAGCTGTTTTTT	CASSFGRASTGELFF	-	TRBD2	TRBV7-3	TRBJ2-2
TGCGCCAGCAGCCAAACCTGGACAGGGCACATATATTTT	CASSQTWTGHIYF	-	TRBD1	TRBV4-3	TRBJ1-3
TGTGCCAGCAGCCAAGGTCTCCCGGGGACAAGGAACACCGGGGAGCTGTTTTTT	CASSQGLPGTRNTGELFF	-	-	TRBV4-2	TRBJ2-2
TGTGCCAGCAGTGAAGCGGGCCAAGAGACCCAGTACTTC	CASSEAGQETQYF	-	-	TRBV25-1	TRBJ2-5
TGTGCCAGCAGTTTATCTCAGGCACGGGGCTACACCTTC	CASSLSQARGYTF	-	-	TRBV27	TRBJ1-2
TGCGCCAGCAGCGAACGGCTGGGGGGGGATACGCAGTATTTT	CASSERLGGDTQYF	-	TRBD2	TRBV5-1	TRBJ2-3
TGTGCCAGCAGCTCACAAGGACAGTCCTACGAGCAGTACTTC	CASSSQGQSYEQYF	-	-	TRBV7-9	TRBJ2-7
TGTGCCAGCCAGGGGCAGAATAATTCACCCCTCCACTTT	CASQGQNNSPLHF	-	-	TRBV28	TRBJ1-6
TGTGCCAGTAACCTAGGGGGAAACTCTGGGGCCAACGTCCTGACTTTC	CASNLGGNSGANVLTF	-	-	TRBV19	TRBJ2-6
TGCAGTGCTACCACAGGGACCGAGCAGTACTTC	CSATTGTEQYF	-	-	TRBV20-1	TRBJ2-7
TGTGCCAGTAGTATAGTTTGGGGACTAGCGGGACAAGAGACCCAGTACTTC	CASSIVWGLAGQETQYF	-	TRBD2	TRBV19	TRBJ2-5
TGTGCCAGCAGTCCCTATAACTATGGCTACACCTTC	CASSPYNYGYTF	once	-	TRBV2	TRBJ1-2
TGTGCCAGCAGTGAGGAGGGGACTAGCGGAGATGAGCAGTTCTTC	CASSEEGTSGDEQFF	once	TRBD2	TRBV2	TRBJ2-1
TGTGCCAGCAGTTACTCTCAGGCTGCTGAAGCTTTCTTT	CASSYSQAAEAFF	few	-	TRBV6-5	TRBJ1-1
TGTGCCAGCAGTAACCCCCGACAGCTGGAGACCCAGTACTTC	CASSNPRQLETQYF	-	-	TRBV28	TRBJ2-5
TGTGCCAGCTCACTTAACAGAATAGGACAGCCCCAGCATTTT	CASSLNRIGQPQHF	-	-	TRBV18	TRBJ1-5
TGTGCCAGCTCACCCCCCGGGAAAGGGAACTATGGCTACACCTTC	CASSPPGKGNYGYTF	-	-	TRBV18	TRBJ1-2
TGTGCCAGCAGCTCGGGACAGATCTCCCCTTCTGGAAACACCATATATTTT	CASSSGQISPSGNTIYF	-	TRBD1	TRBV11-2	TRBJ1-3
TGTGCCAGCAGATTGACTAGCGGGGGATACAGGGGGCAGTTCTTC	CASRLTSGGYRGQFF	-	TRBD2	TRBV6-6	TRBJ2-1
TGCAGCGTCCTACAGGGGAGGACTGAAGCTTTCTTT	CSVLQGRTEAFF	-	TRBD1	TRBV29-1	TRBJ1-1
TGTGCCAGCAGCAACCATAACGGGGGGCTGTATTCACCCCTCCACTTT	CASSNHNGGLYSPLHF	-	-	TRBV5-6	TRBJ1-6
TGTGCCAGCAGCCCTACGGGAGTTACCACTGAAGCTTTCTTT	CASSPTGVTTEAFF	once	-	TRBV7-9	TRBJ1-1
TGTGCCAGCAGTCTCCCTAGGGGCGATGAGGAGACCCAGTACTTC	CASSLPRGDEETQYF	once	-	TRBV28	TRBJ2-5
TGTGCCAGCAGCACCCGGACAGGGTTGGAGACCCAGTACTTC	CASSTRTGLETQYF	few	TRBD1	TRBV9	TRBJ2-5
TGCAGCGTTGTTGTAGTCGGGGGCTACACCTTC	CSVVVVGGYTF	-	-	TRBV29-1	TRBJ1-2